This T cell receptor (beta chain) was sequenced in a study of T-cell memory formation after mild COVID-19. In the study overall: Largely donor-specific TCR clusters were found.

Employing constant-segment primers, 5'RACE generated TCR alpha and TCR beta cDNA libraries bearing sample barcodes and UMIs. Each CDR3 protein is one row after TCRdb ran MiXCR on the 5' RACE reads. The sample lists over 300,000 distinct CDR3 sequences; 20% to 25% were seen once. This clonotype was counted between two and nine times. Sequenced: PBMCs or a T cell subset sorted from them (not recorded which). The TCR sequence derives from a man younger than 35 who had mild COVID-19 (a few samples of this study predate the infection). Cell type and time point are not known.

The CDR3 here is CASSEQGGNSPLHF. The CDR3 nucleotides are TGTGCCAGCAGTGAACAGGGGGGGAATTCACCCCTCCACTTT. The V and J genes are TRBV7-2 and TRBJ1-6; 8 positions agree with TRBD1. The CDR3 extends over 14 amino acids. Unmatched junction bases numbered 5, after V lost 6 bases and J lost 7 bases. Germline CDR1 is SGHTA and CDR2 is FQGNSA.